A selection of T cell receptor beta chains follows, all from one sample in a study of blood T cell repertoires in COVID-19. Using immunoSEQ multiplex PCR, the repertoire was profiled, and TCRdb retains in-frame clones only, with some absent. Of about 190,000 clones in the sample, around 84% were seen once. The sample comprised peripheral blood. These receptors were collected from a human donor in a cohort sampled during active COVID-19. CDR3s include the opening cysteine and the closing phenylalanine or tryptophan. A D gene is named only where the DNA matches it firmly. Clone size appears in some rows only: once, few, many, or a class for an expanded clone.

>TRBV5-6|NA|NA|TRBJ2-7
CASSFRGFTYEQYF
TGTGCCAGCAGCTTTCGGGGGTTTACCTACGAGCAGTACTTC
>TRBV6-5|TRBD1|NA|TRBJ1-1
CASSPQGALNTEAFF
TGTGCCAGCAGTCCACAGGGGGCCCTGAACACTGAAGCTTTCTTT
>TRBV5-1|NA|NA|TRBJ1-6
CASSFLQQNSPLHF
TGCGCCAGCAGCTTTCTACAGCAAAATTCACCCCTCCACTTT
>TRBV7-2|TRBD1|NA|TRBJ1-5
CASSSTTGVNQPQHF
TGTGCCAGCAGCTCGACGACAGGGGTCAATCAGCCCCAGCATTTT
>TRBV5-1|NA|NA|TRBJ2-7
CASSLGAVGGSYEQYF
TGCGCCAGCAGCTTGGGGGCGGTGGGAGGTTCCTACGAGCAGTACTTC
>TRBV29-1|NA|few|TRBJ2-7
CSVERDIGQYF
TGCAGCGTTGAAAGGGACATAGGGCAGTACTTC
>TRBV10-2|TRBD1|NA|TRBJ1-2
CASSEPGQDHGYTF
TGCGCCAGCAGTGAGCCTGGACAGGATCATGGCTACACCTTC
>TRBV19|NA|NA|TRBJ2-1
CASSLAGRRLFF
TGTGCCAGTAGTCTGGCAGGCCGGAGGTTGTTCTTC
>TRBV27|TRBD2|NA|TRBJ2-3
CASSLRGITSSTDTQYF
TGTGCCAGCAGTTTGCGGGGGATAACTTCTAGCACAGATACGCAGTATTTT
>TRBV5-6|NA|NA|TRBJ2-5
CASSSGIFQETQYF
TGTGCCAGCAGCTCCGGGATCTTCCAAGAGACCCAGTACTTC
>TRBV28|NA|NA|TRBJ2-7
CASSDYLYEQYF
TGTGCCAGCAGCGACTATTTATACGAGCAGTACTTC
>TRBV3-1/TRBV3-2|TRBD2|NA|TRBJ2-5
CASSQVPAGGTETQYF
TGTGCCAGCAGCCAAGTCCCAGCGGGGGGTACAGAGACCCAGTACTTC
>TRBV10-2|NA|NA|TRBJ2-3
CASGERVDTQYF
TGCGCCAGCGGAGAGCGGGTAGATACGCAGTATTTT
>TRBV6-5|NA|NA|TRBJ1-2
CASGSGDGYTF
TGTGCCAGCGGGTCCGGGGATGGCTACACCTTC
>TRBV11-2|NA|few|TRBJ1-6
CASSFVPGLNSPLHF
TGTGCCAGCAGCTTCGTGCCAGGATTAAATTCACCCCTCCACTTT
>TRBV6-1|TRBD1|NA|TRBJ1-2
CASSEPGQYGYTF
TGTGCCAGCAGTGAGCCGGGACAGTATGGCTACACCTTC
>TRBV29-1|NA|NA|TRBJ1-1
CSVAPGAVAFF
TGCAGCGTTGCTCCGGGAGCAGTGGCTTTCTTT
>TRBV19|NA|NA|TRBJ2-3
CASNSGSTDTQYF
TGTGCCAGTAATTCGGGGAGTACAGATACGCAGTATTTT
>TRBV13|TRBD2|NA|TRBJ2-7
CASSLVGTSGYEQYF
TGTGCCAGCAGCTTAGTGGGGACTAGCGGTTACGAGCAGTACTTC
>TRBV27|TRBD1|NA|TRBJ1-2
CASSSWGQYDGYTF
TGTGCCAGCAGCTCATGGGGACAGTACGATGGCTACACCTTC
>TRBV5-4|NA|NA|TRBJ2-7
CASSWEVTYEQYF
TGTGCCAGCAGTTGGGAGGTGACCTACGAGCAGTACTTC
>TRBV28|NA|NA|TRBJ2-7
CASVNWASSYEQYF
TGTGCCAGCGTTAACTGGGCCTCCTCCTACGAGCAGTACTTC
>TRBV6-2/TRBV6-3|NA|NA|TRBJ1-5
CASSDSGSPGRPQHF
TGTGCCAGCAGTGATTCCGGGAGCCCGGGGAGGCCCCAGCATTTT
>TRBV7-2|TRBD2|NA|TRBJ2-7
CASSFGGSPYEQYF
TGTGCCAGCAGCTTTGGCGGGAGCCCCTACGAGCAGTACTTC
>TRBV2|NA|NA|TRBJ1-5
CASRYIPGSNQPQHF
TGTGCCAGCAGGTACATACCAGGGAGCAATCAGCCCCAGCATTTT
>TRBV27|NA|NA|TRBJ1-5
CASSPTGFEGGQPQHF
TGTGCCAGCAGTCCGACTGGGTTCGAAGGGGGACAGCCCCAGCATTTT
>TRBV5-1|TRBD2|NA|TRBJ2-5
CASSLRTSGGAETQYF
TGCGCCAGCAGCCTGAGGACTAGCGGGGGGGCTGAGACCCAGTACTTC
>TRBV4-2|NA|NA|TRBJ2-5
CASSGRQGPETQYF
TGTGCCAGCAGCGGTCGCCAGGGTCCGGAGACCCAGTACTTC
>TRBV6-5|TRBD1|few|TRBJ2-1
CASTDDRGSEQFF
TGTGCCAGCACCGACGACAGGGGTAGTGAGCAGTTCTTC
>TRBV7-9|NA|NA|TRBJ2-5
CASSLVGAISIETQYF
TGTGCCAGCAGCTTAGTGGGGGCCATTAGCATTGAGACCCAGTACTTC
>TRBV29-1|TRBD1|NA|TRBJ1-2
CSVEVGQGVGGYTF
TGCAGCGTTGAAGTCGGACAGGGGGTTGGGGGCTACACCTTC
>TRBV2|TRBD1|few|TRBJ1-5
CASGSDRDQPQHF
TGTGCCAGCGGGAGTGACAGGGATCAGCCCCAGCATTTT
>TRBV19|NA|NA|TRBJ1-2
CASSVRVLGYTF
TGTGCCAGTAGTGTGCGGGTTCTCGGCTACACCTTC
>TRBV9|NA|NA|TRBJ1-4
CASSVATGGSNEKLFF
TGTGCCAGCAGCGTAGCTACGGGGGGGAGTAATGAAAAACTGTTTTTT
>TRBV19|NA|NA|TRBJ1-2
CASYGQPYGYTF
TGTGCCAGCTACGGACAGCCCTATGGCTACACCTTC
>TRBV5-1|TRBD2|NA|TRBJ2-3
CASSSGLAGGSDTQYF
TGCGCCAGCAGCTCGGGACTAGCGGGGGGCTCAGATACGCAGTATTTT
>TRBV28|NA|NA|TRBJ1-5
CASRRGGNQPQHF
TGTGCCAGCAGGCGGGGCGGCAATCAGCCCCAGCATTTT